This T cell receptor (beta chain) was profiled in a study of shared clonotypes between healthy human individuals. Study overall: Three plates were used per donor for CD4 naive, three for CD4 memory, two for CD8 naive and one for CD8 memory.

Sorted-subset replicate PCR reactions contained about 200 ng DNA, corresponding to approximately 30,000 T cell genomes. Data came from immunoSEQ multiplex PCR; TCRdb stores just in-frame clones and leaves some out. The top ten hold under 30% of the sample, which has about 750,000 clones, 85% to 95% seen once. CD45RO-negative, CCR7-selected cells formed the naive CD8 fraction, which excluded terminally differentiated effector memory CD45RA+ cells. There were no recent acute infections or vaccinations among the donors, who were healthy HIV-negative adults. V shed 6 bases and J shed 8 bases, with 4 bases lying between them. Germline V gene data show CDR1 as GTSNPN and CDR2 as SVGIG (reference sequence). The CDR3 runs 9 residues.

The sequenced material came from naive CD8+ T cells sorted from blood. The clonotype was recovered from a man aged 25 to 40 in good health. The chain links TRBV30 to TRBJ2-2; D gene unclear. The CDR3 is CACCGELFF. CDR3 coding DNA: TGTGCCTGCTGTGGGGAGCTGTTTTTT.